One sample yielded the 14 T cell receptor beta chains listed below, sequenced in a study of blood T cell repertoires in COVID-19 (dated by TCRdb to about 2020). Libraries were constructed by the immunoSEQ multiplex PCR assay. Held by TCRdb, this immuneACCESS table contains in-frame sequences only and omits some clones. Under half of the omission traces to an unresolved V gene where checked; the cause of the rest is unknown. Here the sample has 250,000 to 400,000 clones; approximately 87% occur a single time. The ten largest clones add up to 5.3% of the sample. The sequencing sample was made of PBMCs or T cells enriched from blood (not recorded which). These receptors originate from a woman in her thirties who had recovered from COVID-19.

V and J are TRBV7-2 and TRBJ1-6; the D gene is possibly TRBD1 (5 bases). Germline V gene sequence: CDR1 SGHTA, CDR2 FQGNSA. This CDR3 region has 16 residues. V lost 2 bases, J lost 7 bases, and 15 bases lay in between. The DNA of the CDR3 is TGTGCCAGCAGCTTACAACCAGGGCGAAACAATTCACCCCTCCACTTT. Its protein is CASSLQPGRNNSPLHF. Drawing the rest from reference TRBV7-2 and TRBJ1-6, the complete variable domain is GAGVSQSPSNKVTEKGKDVELRCDPISGHTALYWYRQSLGQGLEFLIYFQGNSAPDKSGLPSDRFSAERTGGSVSTLTIQRTQQEDSAVYLCASSLQPGRNNSPLHFGNGTRLTVT.

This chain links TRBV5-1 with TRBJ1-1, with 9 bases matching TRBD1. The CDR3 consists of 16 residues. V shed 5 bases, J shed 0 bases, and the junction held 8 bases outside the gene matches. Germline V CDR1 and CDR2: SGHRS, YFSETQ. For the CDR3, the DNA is TGCGCCAGCAGTTCGGGACAGGGTAGTATGAACACTGAAGCTTTCTTT. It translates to CASSSGQGSMNTEAFF.

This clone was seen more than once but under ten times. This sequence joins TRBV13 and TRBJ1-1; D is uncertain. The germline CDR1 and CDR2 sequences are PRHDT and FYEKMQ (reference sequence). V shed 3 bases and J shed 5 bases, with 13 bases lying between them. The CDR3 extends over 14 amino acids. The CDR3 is CASSFEQGGTEAFF. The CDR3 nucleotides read TGTGCCAGCAGCTTCGAACAAGGCGGGACTGAAGCTTTCTTT.

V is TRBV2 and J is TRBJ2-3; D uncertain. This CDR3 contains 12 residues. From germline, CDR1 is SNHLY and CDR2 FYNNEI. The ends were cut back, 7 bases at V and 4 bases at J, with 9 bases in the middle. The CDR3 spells CASKYQSDTQYF. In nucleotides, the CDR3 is TGTGCCAGCAAATACCAGTCAGATACGCAGTATTTT.

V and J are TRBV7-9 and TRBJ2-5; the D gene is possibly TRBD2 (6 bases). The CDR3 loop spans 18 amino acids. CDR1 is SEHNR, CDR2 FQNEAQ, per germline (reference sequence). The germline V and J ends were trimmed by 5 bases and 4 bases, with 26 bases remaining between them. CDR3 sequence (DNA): TGTGCCAGCAGCCACGGGAGTTTGAGGGTCCCAGGGAGAGAGACCCAGTACTTC. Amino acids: CASSHGSLRVPGRETQYF.

For the CDR3, the DNA is TGTGCCAGCAGTTCGCACAGGACCCCTAACTATGGCTACACCTTC. This encodes CASSSHRTPNYGYTF. The chain joins TRBV6-5 to TRBJ1-2, with D tentatively TRBD1 (5 bases). V gave up 4 bases and J gave up 0 bases, with 12 bases separating them. CDR3 length: 15 amino acids. Germline CDR1 MNHEY, CDR2 SVGAGI.

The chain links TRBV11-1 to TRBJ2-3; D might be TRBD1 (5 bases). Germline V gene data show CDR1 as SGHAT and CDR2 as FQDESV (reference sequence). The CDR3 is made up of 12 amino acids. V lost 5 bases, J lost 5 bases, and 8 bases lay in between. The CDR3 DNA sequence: TGTGCCAGCAGCCCGCAGGGAGATACGCAGTATTTT. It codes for CASSPQGDTQYF.

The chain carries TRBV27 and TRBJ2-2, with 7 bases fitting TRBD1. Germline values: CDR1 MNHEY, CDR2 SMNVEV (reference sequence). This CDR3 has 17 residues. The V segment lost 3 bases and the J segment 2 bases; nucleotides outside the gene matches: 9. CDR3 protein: CASSFNFKGANTGELFF. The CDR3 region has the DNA TGTGCCAGCAGTTTTAACTTTAAGGGGGCTAACACCGGGGAGCTGTTTTTT.

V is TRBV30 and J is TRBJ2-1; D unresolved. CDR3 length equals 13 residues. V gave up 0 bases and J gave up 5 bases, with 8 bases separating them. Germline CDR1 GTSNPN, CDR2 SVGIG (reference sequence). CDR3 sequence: CAWSVGLDNEQFF. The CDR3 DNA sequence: TGTGCCTGGAGTGTTGGGCTGGACAATGAGCAGTTCTTC.

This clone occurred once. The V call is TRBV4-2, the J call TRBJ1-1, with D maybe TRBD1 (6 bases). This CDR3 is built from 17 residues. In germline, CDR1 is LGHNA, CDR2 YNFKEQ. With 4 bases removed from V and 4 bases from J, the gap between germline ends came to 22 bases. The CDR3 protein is CASSLLIRGARGTEAFF. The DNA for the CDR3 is TGTGCCAGCAGCCTGCTTATCCGGGGGGCGCGAGGCACTGAAGCTTTCTTT.

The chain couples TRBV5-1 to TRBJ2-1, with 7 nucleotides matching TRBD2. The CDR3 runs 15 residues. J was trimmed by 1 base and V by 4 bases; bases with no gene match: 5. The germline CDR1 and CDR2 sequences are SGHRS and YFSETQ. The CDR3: CASSEEAGSYNEQFF. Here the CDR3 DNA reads TGCGCCAGCAGCGAGGAAGCGGGGTCCTACAATGAGCAGTTCTTC. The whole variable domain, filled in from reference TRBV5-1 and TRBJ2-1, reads KAGVTQTPRYLIKTRGQQVTLSCSPISGHRSVSWYQQTPGQGLQFLFEYFSETQRNKGNFPGRFSGRQFSNSRSEMNVSTLELGDSALYLCASSEEAGSYNEQFFGPGTRLTVL.

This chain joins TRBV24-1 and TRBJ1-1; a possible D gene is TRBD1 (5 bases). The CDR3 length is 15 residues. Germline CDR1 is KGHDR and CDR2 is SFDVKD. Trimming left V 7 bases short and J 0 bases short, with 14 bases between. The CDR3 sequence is CATRPGGSMNTEAFF. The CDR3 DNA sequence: TGTGCCACCAGGCCCGGGGGGTCCATGAACACTGAAGCTTTCTTT.

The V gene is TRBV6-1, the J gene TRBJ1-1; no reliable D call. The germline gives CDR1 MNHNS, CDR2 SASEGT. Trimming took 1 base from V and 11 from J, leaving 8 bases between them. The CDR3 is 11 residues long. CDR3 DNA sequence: TGTGCCAGCAGTGAAGGGCCGCGGGCTTTCTTT. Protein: CASSEGPRAFF.

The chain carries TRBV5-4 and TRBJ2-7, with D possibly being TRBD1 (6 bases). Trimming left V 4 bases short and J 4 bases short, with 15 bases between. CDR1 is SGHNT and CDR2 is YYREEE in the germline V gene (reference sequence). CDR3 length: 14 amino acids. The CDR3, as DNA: TGTGCCAGCAGCGACAGGAGTGGACAGTACGAGCAGTACTTC. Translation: CASSDRSGQYEQYF.